Below are 17 T cell receptor beta chains sequenced from a single sample in a study of T cell repertoires in cytomegalovirus infection. TCRdb called the reads again in MiXCR, with one record for every CDR3 protein. Seen here are around 99,000 distinct CDR3 sequences, around 28% observed once, and the top ten hold 80% to 90%. No antigen is known for these receptors. This material consisted of CD8+ T cells from cultured PBMCs, taken from culture after CMV antigen stimulation. The source is a human donor in good health (CMV status not recorded). Some clones in this sample may be carry-over from other donors' samples.

The gene calls are TRBV28 and TRBJ2-5, with 7 nucleotides matching TRBD1. Trimming at V came to 8 bases and at J to 5 bases, leaving 11 bases not matched to a gene. CDR1 MDHEN and CDR2 SYDVKM come from the germline V gene. The CDR3 runs to 14 residues. The CDR3 region has the DNA TGTGCCAGCCGCGACAGGGCGAGGGGCGAGACCCAGTACTTC. This encodes CASRDRARGETQYF.

This clonotype came up many times. The rearrangement uses TRBV7-2 and TRBJ1-5; the match to TRBD1 covers 8 bases. This CDR3 is 15 amino acids long. Trimming at V came to 5 bases and at J to 1 base, leaving 4 bases not matched to a gene. CDR1 is SGHTA and CDR2 is FQGNSA in the germline V gene. CDR3 bases: TGTGCCAGCAGCCCCGGGACAGGAAGCAATCAGCCCCAGCATTTT. This encodes CASSPGTGSNQPQHF. The full variable domain, in which reference TRBV7-2 and TRBJ1-5 provide the parts outside the CDR3, is GAGVSQSPSNKVTEKGKDVELRCDPISGHTALYWYRQSLGQGLEFLIYFQGNSAPDKSGLPSDRFSAERTGGSVSTLTIQRTQQEDSAVYLCASSPGTGSNQPQHFGDGTRLSIL.

The chain couples TRBV7-8 to TRBJ2-2; TRBD2 is a possible D gene (6 bases). Trimming left V 2 bases short and J 8 bases short, with 9 bases between. Germline assignment: CDR1 SGHVS and CDR2 FQNEAQ. There are 13 residues in the CDR3. The CDR3 protein is CASSLTAGGELFF. CDR3 DNA sequence: TGTGCCAGCAGCTTAACCGCGGGGGGGGAGCTGTTTTTT. Based on the CDR3 plus reference TRBV7-8 and TRBJ2-2, the full variable domain is GAGVSQSPRYKVAKRGQDVALRCDPISGHVSLFWYQQALGQGPEFLTYFQNEAQLDKSGLPSDRFFAERPEGSVSTLKIQRTQQEDSAVYLCASSLTAGGELFFGEGSRLTVL.

This clonotype showed up just a few times. The rearrangement joins TRBV12-3 or TRBV12-4 to TRBJ2-7, with a weak D call TRBD1 (5 bases). There are 12 residues in the CDR3. V was clipped by 2 bases and J by 5 bases, with 7 bases between them. The CDR3 loop is CASSLQGNEQYF. CDR3 nucleotides: TGTGCCAGCAGTTTACAGGGAAACGAGCAGTACTTC.

In its sample, this clonotype was seen a few times. This chain uses TRBV5-1 with TRBJ2-2, with 12 bases lining up with TRBD1. This CDR3 has 17 amino acids. The V gene's germline CDR1 is SGHRS and CDR2 YFSETQ. Unmatched junction bases numbered 4, after V lost 3 bases and J lost 1 base. The CDR3 coding sequence is TGCGCCAGCAGCTGGGGACAGGGGGCGCAGAACACCGGGGAGCTGTTTTTT. Translated, it gives CASSWGQGAQNTGELFF. Combining the CDR3 with reference TRBV5-1 and TRBJ2-2 gives the whole variable domain KAGVTQTPRYLIKTRGQQVTLSCSPISGHRSVSWYQQTPGQGLQFLFEYFSETQRNKGNFPGRFSGRQFSNSRSEMNVSTLELGDSALYLCASSWGQGAQNTGELFFGEGSRLTVL.

V and J are TRBV19 and TRBJ2-7; 11 bases align to TRBD1. The trim removed 3 bases at V and 4 bases at J, leaving 2 bases unmatched. This CDR3 is 14 amino acids long. Germline CDR1 LNHDA, CDR2 SQIVND (reference sequence). CDR3 amino acids: CASSIGDRGYEQYF. DNA for the CDR3: TGTGCCAGTAGTATTGGGGACAGGGGGTACGAGCAGTACTTC.

This chain joins TRBV20-1 and TRBJ2-7; 8 nucleotides line up with TRBD1. The CDR3 extends over 13 amino acids. CDR1 DFQATT and CDR2 SNEGSKA come from the germline V gene (reference sequence). The ends lost 7 bases at V and 0 bases at J; junction bases unmatched: 5. The DNA for the CDR3 is TGCAGTGGCAGGGGGCGGATCTCCTACGAGCAGTACTTC. This sequence encodes CSGRGRISYEQYF.

CDR3 sequence (DNA): TGTGCCAGCAGCGGGGCGGGGAGCGCCACAGATACGCAGTATTTT. It codes for CASSGAGSATDTQYF. The chain couples TRBV9 to TRBJ2-3, with TRBD2 as a possible D gene (6 bases). CDR3 length: 15 residues. Trimming cost V 3 bases and J 2 bases, with 13 bases left between them. Germline CDR1 reads SGDLS; CDR2 reads YYNGEE. Full variable domain (rest looked up from reference TRBV9 and TRBJ2-3): DSGVTQTPKHLITATGQRVTLRCSPRSGDLSVYWYQQSLDQGLQFLIQYYNGEERAKGNILERFSAQQFPDLHSELNLSSLELGDSALYFCASSGAGSATDTQYFGPGTRLTVL.

This rearrangement joins TRBV29-1 to TRBJ2-1, with D possibly TRBD1 on 6 matching bases. The CDR3 totals 13 residues. With 2 bases removed from V and 8 bases from J, the gap between germline ends came to 13 bases. Germline CDR1 is SQVTM and CDR2 is ANQGSEA. In DNA form, the CDR3 reads TGCAGCGTTGAAAAGCAGGGGTTCCATGAGCAGTTCTTC. This translates into CSVEKQGFHEQFF.

The chain is built from TRBV5-4 and TRBJ2-3; unclear D gene. Trimming stripped 4 bases from V and 6 bases from J, with 9 bases between. This CDR3 is 12 amino acids long. Germline CDR1 is SGHNT and CDR2 is YYREEE (reference sequence). This CDR3 is CASSPNLDTQYF. Written as DNA, the CDR3 is TGTGCCAGCAGCCCCAATCTCGATACGCAGTATTTT.

This clonotype appeared many times. CDR3 residues: CASSPEASGGLDNEQFF. DNA for the CDR3: TGTGCCAGCAGCCCAGAGGCTAGCGGGGGCCTAGACAATGAGCAGTTCTTC. The rearrangement joins TRBV7-6 to TRBJ2-1; 10 positions agree with TRBD2. The CDR3 contains 17 residues. V lost 5 bases to trimming and J lost 5 bases; unmatched junction nucleotides: 12. CDR1 SGHVS and CDR2 FNYEAQ come from the germline V gene.

The chain has TRBV6-5 and TRBJ1-3; 8 bases fit TRBD1. The trim removed 4 bases at V and 0 bases at J, leaving 2 bases unmatched. The CDR3 has 15 residues. Germline lookup yields CDR1 MNHEY and CDR2 SVGAGI. The CDR3 spells CASSWDRSSGNTIYF. In nucleotides, the CDR3 is TGTGCCAGCAGTTGGGACAGGAGCTCTGGAAACACCATATATTTT.

The V and J genes are TRBV7-9 and TRBJ1-1, with D uncertain. Germline CDR1 SEHNR, CDR2 FQNEAQ (reference sequence). The V and J ends lost 2 bases and 8 bases respectively, with 9 bases between them. This CDR3 has 12 residues. The CDR3 spells CASSLHRSEAFF. Written as DNA, the CDR3 is TGTGCCAGCAGCTTACACAGATCGGAAGCTTTCTTT.

The V and J genes are TRBV29-1 and TRBJ2-7; D may be TRBD2 (6 bases). V lost 2 bases and J 12 bases, leaving 20 bases between the germline ends. Germline assignment: CDR1 SQVTM and CDR2 ANQGSEA. The length of the CDR3 is 13 residues. In DNA, the CDR3 is TGCAGCGTTGAAAACAACCGGGACGGAGGGTTGTACTTC. This encodes CSVENNRDGGLYF.

As regards this clonotype: This may arise from a read error, as a much more abundant clone is one base away. Here the CDR3 DNA reads TGTGCCAGCAGCCCCCTAGCGGGGGGGCCCTACAATGAGCAGTTCTTC. Translation: CASSPLAGGPYNEQFF. V is TRBV7-2 and J is TRBJ2-1; 12 bases match TRBD2. Germline values: CDR1 SGHTA, CDR2 FQGNSA. The CDR3 runs to 16 residues. J gave up 2 bases and V 5 bases, and 4 bases lay outside the gene matches.

The chain recombines TRBV6-6 with TRBJ2-1, with 10 bases matching TRBD2. CDR3 length equals 17 residues. The ends lost 6 bases at V and 8 bases at J; junction bases unmatched: 16. Germline V gene data show CDR1 as MNHNY and CDR2 as SVGAGI (reference sequence). CDR3 loop: CASRRLSSGGPGDEQFF. The CDR3 DNA follows: TGTGCCAGCAGACGCCTGAGTAGCGGGGGGCCGGGTGATGAGCAGTTCTTC.

In this sample, this clonotype turned up many times. The rearrangement uses TRBV6-1 and TRBJ2-3; TRBD1 agrees at 9 bases. This CDR3 comprises 13 residues. Germline-derived CDR1 and CDR2 are MNHNS and SASEGT. V lost 8 bases to trimming and J lost 3 bases; unmatched junction nucleotides: 3. Written as DNA, the CDR3 is TGTGCCAGCGGGACAGGGTTAACAGATACGCAGTATTTT. Translated: CASGTGLTDTQYF.